A selection of T cell receptor beta chains follows, all from one sample in a study of blood T cell repertoires in COVID-19. Libraries were prepared by immunoSEQ multiplex PCR; TCRdb keeps only in-frame clonotypes and omits some of them. The table shows 150,000 to 200,000 clones, with around 80% occurring only once. The sample consisted of peripheral blood. These receptors all come from a man between 60 and 75 years old with active or convalescent COVID-19. The CDR3 runs from the conserved cysteine through the conserved F or W. The D gene is left open where the match is weak. The size entry is marked missing in some rows and otherwise reads once, few, many or a size class.

few	TRBD1	TRBV7-2	TRBJ1-3	TGTGCCAGCAGGCAAAGACAGGGGAAGGCTGGAAACACCATATATTTT	CASRQRQGKAGNTIYF
once	NA	TRBV7-2	TRBJ1-6	TGTGCCAGCAGCTTACGAAGCGGGGCCAGTAATTCACCCCTCCACTTT	CASSLRSGASNSPLHF
NA	TRBD2	TRBV5-4	TRBJ2-3	TGTGCCAGCAGCTTGGTACTAGCGGGCTACACAGATACGCAGTATTTT	CASSLVLAGYTDTQYF
NA	TRBD1	TRBV28	TRBJ2-5	TGTGCCAGCAGTTCCTCGGGACAGAGTTGGGAGACCCAGTACTTC	CASSSSGQSWETQYF
medium-sized	TRBD1	TRBV6-2/TRBV6-3	TRBJ2-3	TGTGCCAGCAGTTCCGGACAGGGTGTAGATACGCAGTATTTT	CASSSGQGVDTQYF
few	TRBD2	TRBV2	TRBJ2-5	TGTGCCAGCGAGGGGCGGGGGGTGGTCTCGGAGACCCAGTACTTC	CASEGRGVVSETQYF
NA	TRBD1	TRBV4-2	TRBJ1-3	TGTGCCAGCAGCCAAGAAACAGGGGGCGAGAGGAGAAACACCATATATTTT	CASSQETGGERRNTIYF
once	TRBD1	TRBV29-1	TRBJ1-1	TGCAGCGTCCTCAGGGGGGACACTGAAGCTTTCTTT	CSVLRGDTEAFF
NA	TRBD1	TRBV5-1	TRBJ1-1	TGCGCCAGCAGACAAGGGACAGGGTTCACTGAAGCTTTCTTT	CASRQGTGFTEAFF
NA	NA	TRBV5-8	TRBJ1-2	TGTGCCCGCCTCGGTACTTGGGGCCGGAACGCCCGCAACTATGGCTACACCTTC	CARLGTWGRNARNYGYTF
NA	NA	TRBV14	TRBJ1-6	TGTGCCAGCAGCCAAGCGGGGGGTTCACCCCTCCACTTT	CASSQAGGSPLHF
NA	TRBD1	TRBV9	TRBJ2-2	TGTGCCAGCAGCGAGCGACAGGGGGCGACCGGGGAGCTGTTTTTT	CASSERQGATGELFF
NA	TRBD1	TRBV5-4	TRBJ2-6	TGTGCCAGCAGCCCGGGACAGACTACGGGGGCCAACGTCCTGACTTTC	CASSPGQTTGANVLTF
NA	TRBD2	TRBV12-3/TRBV12-4	TRBJ2-1	TGTGCCAGCAGGGGAAGCGGGGGGGTAGAGCAGTTCTTC	CASRGSGGVEQFF
NA	TRBD1	TRBV6-6	TRBJ1-6	TGTGCCAGCAGTTACTCGGACAGGGGGTCACCCCTCCACTTT	CASSYSDRGSPLHF
NA	NA	TRBV5-1	TRBJ2-6	TGCGCCAGCAGCAGGGGCCAGCCCTCTGGGGCCAACGTCCTGACTTTC	CASSRGQPSGANVLTF
NA	TRBD1	TRBV15	TRBJ2-2	TGTGCCACCAGCAGAGAGAAGGGGACAGCCTCCGGGGAGCTGTTTTTT	CATSREKGTASGELFF
once	TRBD1	TRBV19	TRBJ1-1	TGTGCCAGTAGTGCCAGGACAGGGGGCGCATCTGTACCTGAAGCTTTCTTT	CASSARTGGASVPEAFF
NA	NA	TRBV4-1	TRBJ1-1	TGCGCCAGCGGCAGGGGTCCCAGTGGGGACACTGAAGCTTTCTTT	CASGRGPSGDTEAFF
NA	NA	TRBV15	TRBJ1-4	TGTGCCACCAGCAAAGGAGAACGGGGTGAAAAACTGTTTTTT	CATSKGERGEKLFF
NA	NA	TRBV11-2	TRBJ2-1	TGTGCCAGCAGCTTACAAAGGACACCCAACAATGAGCAGTTCTTC	CASSLQRTPNNEQFF
NA	NA	TRBV5-5	TRBJ1-2	TGTGCCAGCAGCTTGGCCAGCGGCAACTATGGCTACACCTTC	CASSLASGNYGYTF
once	NA	TRBV6-6	TRBJ2-6	TGTGCCAGCAGTTACTCAGGGGAACCTGGGGCCAACGTCCTGACTTTC	CASSYSGEPGANVLTF
once	TRBD2	TRBV5-4	TRBJ2-5	TGTGCCAGCAGCTTGCTAGCGGGGCAAGAGACCCAGTACTTC	CASSLLAGQETQYF
NA	NA	TRBV28	TRBJ2-7	TGTGCCAGCAGTTTACCCGGCGGAGCCTACGAGCAGTACTTC	CASSLPGGAYEQYF
NA	NA	TRBV10-3	TRBJ1-5	TGTGCCATCAGTGAGTCGGTCGTCGAACGGGGTGTACTCCATCAGCCCCAGCATTTT	CAISESVVERGVLHQPQHF
few	NA	TRBV5-1	TRBJ1-1	TGCGCCAGCAGCACCCGGACACTTTCCACTGAAGCTTTCTTT	CASSTRTLSTEAFF
once	TRBD1	TRBV5-1	TRBJ1-2	TGCGCCAGCAGCTTGGTGGGACAGGGGGCTAGAGGCTACACCTTC	CASSLVGQGARGYTF
NA	NA	TRBV5-1	TRBJ2-2	TGCGCCAGCAGCTTGGGCCCTCAAAGAGGCACCGGGGAGCTGTTTTTT	CASSLGPQRGTGELFF
NA	TRBD1	TRBV15	TRBJ1-1	TGTGCCACCAGCAGAAGCCAGGACAGGGCACGGAACACTGAAGCTTTCTTT	CATSRSQDRARNTEAFF
NA	NA	TRBV19	TRBJ2-7	TGTGCCAGTAGTCCCCGGGGTACCTACGAGCAGTACTTC	CASSPRGTYEQYF
NA	NA	TRBV13	TRBJ2-3	TGTGCCAGCAGCTACGGAGATACGCAGTATTTT	CASSYGDTQYF
NA	NA	TRBV18	TRBJ1-4	TGTGCCAGCTCACCATTCCCCAGGGCCCATAATGAAAAACTGTTTTTT	CASSPFPRAHNEKLFF
NA	TRBD2	TRBV5-1	TRBJ2-1	TGCGCCAGCAGCTTGCTCCCATTTTGGACTAGCACAACTGGGAACAATGAGCAGTTCTTC	CASSLLPFWTSTTGNNEQFF
NA	NA	TRBV21-1	TRBJ1-5	TGTGCCAGCAGCAAAGGATGGGCAAATAATAGCAATCAGCCCCAGCATTTT	CASSKGWANNSNQPQHF
NA	NA	TRBV20-1	TRBJ1-5	TGCAGTGCTAGTGGAGGGAGCAATCAGCCCCAGCATTTT	CSASGGSNQPQHF
NA	NA	TRBV5-4	TRBJ1-5	TGTGCCAGCAGCTTGTTCTCTAGCAATCAGCCCCAGCATTTT	CASSLFSSNQPQHF
NA	TRBD1	TRBV12-5	TRBJ1-2	TGTGCTAGTGGTGAAGGGACAGGCTATGGCTACACCTTC	CASGEGTGYGYTF
NA	NA	TRBV18	TRBJ2-7	TGTGCCAGCTCAGCGGGACAGAACTACGAGCAGTACTTC	CASSAGQNYEQYF
once	NA	TRBV28	TRBJ1-4	TGTGCCAGCAGCTCCGGGACTCCTAATGAAAAACTGTTTTTT	CASSSGTPNEKLFF
once	TRBD1	TRBV5-4	TRBJ2-5	TGTGCCAGCAGCCGGACAGGGAGTTACCGAGAGACCCAGTACTTC	CASSRTGSYRETQYF
NA	NA	TRBV11-3	TRBJ2-7	TGTGCCAGCAGCTTAAGGGGGTTATCCGAGCAGTACTTC	CASSLRGLSEQYF
NA	NA	TRBV2	TRBJ1-3	NA	CASSSSDWKGNTIYF
NA	TRBD2	TRBV7-2	TRBJ2-3	TGTGCCAGCAGCCCGGGACTAGCGGGGGGCACAGATACGCAGTATTTT	CASSPGLAGGTDTQYF
NA	NA	TRBV19	TRBJ2-7	TGTGCCAGTAGTACGGGAGTAAGCTACGAGCAGTACTTC	CASSTGVSYEQYF
few	TRBD1	TRBV28	TRBJ1-1	TGTGCCAGCAGTTTATCGACAGGGGCGAACACTGAAGCTTTCTTT	CASSLSTGANTEAFF
NA	NA	TRBV19	TRBJ1-6	TGTGCCAGTAGTATAGCCGGCGGACAAGCCAATTCACCCCTCCACTTT	CASSIAGGQANSPLHF
NA	NA	TRBV19	TRBJ1-5	TGTGCCAGTAGTATTTTACAGACTAGCAATCAGCCCCAGCATTTT	CASSILQTSNQPQHF
few	TRBD1	TRBV5-1	TRBJ1-5	TGCGCCAGCAGCCCGGGACAGGGCAATCAGCCCCAGCATTTT	CASSPGQGNQPQHF
few	NA	TRBV11-2	TRBJ2-3	TGTGCCAGCAGCTTAGGTCGAGATACGCAGTATTTT	CASSLGRDTQYF
NA	TRBD1	TRBV28	TRBJ1-1	TGTGCCAGCAGCCCCGACAGGGTGCGGATGAACACTGAAGCTTTCTTT	CASSPDRVRMNTEAFF
NA	TRBD2	TRBV19	TRBJ2-1	TGTGCCAGTAGTAGGACTAGCGGGATCCACAATGAGCAGTTCTTC	CASSRTSGIHNEQFF
NA	NA	TRBV5-1	TRBJ1-3	TGCGCCAGCAGCCCCCGGCTGACAACAGGCTCTGGAAACACCATATATTTT	CASSPRLTTGSGNTIYF
NA	TRBD1	TRBV3-1/TRBV3-2	TRBJ1-6	TGTGCCAGCAGCCAACTCGACCAGGGGGCGGGTTCACCCCTCCACTTT	CASSQLDQGAGSPLHF
NA	TRBD1	TRBV5-1	TRBJ2-1	TGCGCCAGCAGCTTACTGACAGGGACCTACAATGAGCAGTTCTTC	CASSLLTGTYNEQFF
NA	TRBD1	TRBV27	TRBJ1-2	TGTGCCAGCAGTTTATCGAACTCGGGACAGGGGTATGGCTACACCTTC	CASSLSNSGQGYGYTF
NA	TRBD1	TRBV5-4	TRBJ1-1	TGTGCCAGCAGCCCAGGGACAGTGAACACTGAAGCTTTCTTT	CASSPGTVNTEAFF